The 10 T cell receptor beta chains given below trace back to one sample, sequenced in a study of beta chain features in type 1 diabetes. Notes on the study in general: There was a moderate but significant shortening of TCRB CDR3s in all four CD4+ subsets of Type 1 diabetes patients.

Expressed TCRB transcripts were sequenced because the entire RNA isolate underwent reverse transcription. Some clones are missing from TCRdb's copy, which holds only in-frame ones; the method was immunoSEQ multiplex PCR. The sample yields 300,000 to 450,000 clones, around 13% seen once. These TCRs are of unknown antigen specificity. Sequencing was performed on naive CD4+ T cells from blood. Receptor source: a woman aged 18-30 years with type 1 diabetes.

A few counts support this clone. The chain carries TRBV29-1 and TRBJ1-1; possibly TRBD1 for D (5 bases). CDR1 is SQVTM and CDR2 is ANQGSEA in the germline V gene. Between the trimmed V and J ends, which lost 2 bases and 3 bases, there was a span of 7 bases. The CDR3 spans 12 residues. The CDR3 DNA is TGCAGCGTTGAAAAGGGGTACACTGAAGCTTTCTTT. It translates to CSVEKGYTEAFF.

This clone was counted only a few times. The V gene is TRBV27, the J gene TRBJ1-1; D gene ambiguous. CDR1 MNHEY and CDR2 SMNVEV come from the germline V gene (reference sequence). V lost 5 bases and J 2 bases, leaving 15 bases between the germline ends. CDR3 size: 15 residues. In DNA form, the CDR3 reads TGTGCCAGCAGTCCCTCGGAACAGATAAACACTGAAGCTTTCTTT. This gives the protein CASSPSEQINTEAFF.

This clone appeared a few times. The J gene is TRBJ2-3, the V gene TRBV30; 7 bases are a match to TRBD1. Trimming at V came to 4 bases and at J to 2 bases, leaving 6 bases not matched to a gene. From germline, CDR1 is GTSNPN and CDR2 SVGIG (reference sequence). This CDR3 has 14 residues. The CDR3 nucleotides read TGTGCCTGGACACCGGACAGGTCCACAGATACGCAGTATTTT. Its protein product is CAWTPDRSTDTQYF.

The genes are TRBV19 and TRBJ2-1; 10 bases match TRBD2. The CDR3 covers 17 residues. Trimming at V came to 4 bases and at J to 6 bases, leaving 12 bases not matched to a gene. Germline loops: CDR1 LNHDA, CDR2 SQIVND (reference sequence). The DNA of the CDR3 is TGTGCCAGTAGTACCCTAGCGGGAGTGGAAGGTGGCAATGAGCAGTTCTTC. This sequence encodes CASSTLAGVEGGNEQFF.

This clone was counted between two and nine times. This specimen includes other DNA sequences encoding the same CDR3. The rearrangement links TRBV29-1 to TRBJ1-1, with TRBD1 matching over 9 bases. In germline, CDR1 is SQVTM, CDR2 ANQGSEA. Trimming at V came to 7 bases and at J to 2 bases, leaving 5 bases not matched to a gene. The CDR3 covers 13 residues. The CDR3 DNA follows: TGCAGCGGAACGACAGGGGGAAACACTGAAGCTTTCTTT. Its translation: CSGTTGGNTEAFF.

The chain uses TRBV6-6 and TRBJ1-1; 7 nucleotides agree with TRBD1. The CDR3 is made up of 14 amino acids. The V segment lost 6 bases and the J segment 3 bases; nucleotides outside the gene matches: 7. CDR1 is MNHNY and CDR2 is SVGAGI in the germline V gene (reference sequence). CDR3 DNA sequence: TGTGCCAGCAGACCCAGGGACAGTTACACTGAAGCTTTCTTT. Encoded protein: CASRPRDSYTEAFF.

This clone has just a few counts. The rearrangement links TRBV23-1 to TRBJ1-2; D perhaps matches TRBD1 (5 bases). TRBV23-1 falls under the ORF class, with uncertain function. The ends were cut back, 0 bases at V and 2 bases at J, with 16 bases in the middle. This CDR3 region has 17 residues. The CDR3 DNA follows: TGCGCCAGCAGTCAATCGAAGGTATCGACAGCCAACTATGGCTACACCTTC. This encodes CASSQSKVSTANYGYTF.

This chain uses TRBV5-4 with TRBJ2-2, with TRBD1 as a possible D gene (6 bases). Germline CDR1 SGHNT, CDR2 YYREEE (reference sequence). Trimming pared 4 bases from V and 6 bases from J, leaving 10 bases between. This CDR3 comprises 13 residues. The CDR3 nucleotides read TGTGCCAGCAGCGTCACAGGGCCCGGGGAGCTGTTTTTT. This codes for CASSVTGPGELFF.

The sample holds a few counts of this clone. The chain has TRBV25-1 and TRBJ2-2; D gene uncertain. Germline-derived CDR1 and CDR2 are MGHDK and SYGVNS. This CDR3 has 11 residues. V lost 8 bases and J 6 bases, leaving 7 bases between the germline ends. DNA of the CDR3: TGTGCCAGCTCCCTATCCGGGGAGCTGTTTTTT. This translates into CASSLSGELFF. Supplemented by reference TRBV25-1 and TRBJ2-2, the full variable domain reads EADIYQTPRYLVIGTGKKITLECSQTMGHDKMYWYQQDPGMELHLIHYSYGVNSTEKGDLSSESTVSRIRTEHFPLTLESARPSHTSQYLCASSLSGELFFGEGSRLTVL.

This clone occurred a few times. This chain joins TRBV6-4 and TRBJ2-1, with a tentative D call TRBD1 (5 bases). CDR1 is MRHNA, CDR2 SNTAGT, per germline. This CDR3 has 15 residues. Trimming shortened V by 5 bases and J by 7 bases, and 18 bases separated the two germline ends. DNA of the CDR3: TGTGCCAGCAGTACGTTGCCAGCTCCAGGGAATGAGCAGTTCTTC. Translated: CASSTLPAPGNEQFF.